This TCR beta chain was identified during a study of blood T cell repertoires in COVID-19. As for the study in general: Samples came from the United States, Italy and Spain, spanning acute and convalescent COVID-19.

Sequencing used immunoSEQ multiplex PCR; TCRdb keeps in-frame clones, though not all of them. The top ten hold about 13% of the sample, which has some 97,000 clones, 85% seen once. The receptor was derived from a human donor in a cohort sampled during active COVID-19. The sample was peripheral blood.

The DNA for the CDR3 is TGTGCCAGCTCACCACCGAGACAGGGACCCAATGAGCAGTTCTTC. This codes for CASSPPRQGPNEQFF. V gene TRBV18 combines with J gene TRBJ2-1, with 7 bases aligning to TRBD1. This CDR3 has 15 amino acids. The J segment lost 6 bases and the V segment lost 0 bases, leaving 5 bases of the junction unmatched. The germline V gene encodes CDR1 KGHSH and CDR2 LQKENI. Variable domain in full (rest from reference TRBV18 and TRBJ2-1): NAGVMQNPRHLVRRRGQEARLRCSPMKGHSHVYWYRQLPEEGLKFMVYLQKENIIDESGMPKERFSAEFPKEGPSILRIQQVVRGDSAAYFCASSPPRQGPNEQFFGPGTRLTVL.